This TCR beta chain was captured in a study of CD8 T cells in Susac syndrome. The study sequenced TCR beta in blood CD8+ and CD4+ T cells. With random hexamers, reverse transcription was performed on about 0.5 to 1 ug of RNA. Amplification of TCR beta CDR3 was carried out by immunoSEQ multiplex PCR, which covered 54 Vbeta and 13 Jbeta segments. TCRdb ran MiXCR on the immunoSEQ multiplex PCR reads and lists one entry per CDR3 protein. This table holds about 440,000 distinct CDR3 sequences, approximately 85% found once. The CDR3 runs 19 residues. The germline V gene encodes CDR1 DFQATT and CDR2 SNEGSKA (reference sequence). Trimming removed 0 bases from V and 2 bases from J; junction bases left unmatched: 12.

J is TRBJ2-3 and V is TRBV20-1; TRBD2 agrees at 12 bases. Sequencing was done on a sample of CD8+ T cells from PBMCs. The receptor's source is a human donor with multiple sclerosis. The CDR3: CSARDSGLAGGLDTDTQYF. Written as DNA, the CDR3 is TGCAGTGCTAGAGATTCGGGGCTAGCGGGGGGGCTTGACACAGATACGCAGTATTTT.